Shown below are 10 T cell receptor beta chains from a single sample sequenced in a study of T cell repertoires in cytomegalovirus infection. No antigen has been identified for these receptors. TCRdb passed the reads through MiXCR, listing each CDR3 protein once. The sample lists 800,000 to 950,000 distinct CDR3 sequences; approximately 32% were seen once. Sequencing used cultured CD8+ T cells from PBMCs, obtained from culture after CMV antigen stimulation. The receptors were gathered from a human donor in good health (CMV status not recorded). Some clones in this sample may be carry-over from other donors' samples.

The V gene is TRBV19, the J gene TRBJ1-5; D is possibly TRBD1 (6 bases). The CDR3 is 18 amino acids. With 4 bases removed from V and 6 bases from J, the gap between germline ends came to 25 bases. Germline loops: CDR1 LNHDA, CDR2 SQIVND (reference sequence). CDR3 in DNA: TGTGCCAGTAGTACGAGGAGGGGGGAAGGGGGTTCACCTCAGCCCCAGCATTTT. As protein: CASSTRRGEGGSPQPQHF.

This clonotype was recorded at least ten times. This chain joins TRBV12-3 or TRBV12-4 and TRBJ1-1, with D possibly being TRBD1 (6 bases). V lost 4 bases, J lost 2 bases, and 11 bases lay in between. The length of the CDR3 is 14 residues. This chain's CDR3 is CASSSGTINTEAFF. The CDR3 DNA is TGTGCCAGCAGTTCCGGGACAATCAACACTGAAGCTTTCTTT.

This rearrangement joins TRBV7-6 to TRBJ1-3; D remains unclear. This CDR3 spans 13 amino acids. Germline V gene lookup returns CDR1 SGHVS and CDR2 FNYEAQ. V was trimmed by 0 bases and J by 8 bases, leaving 8 bases between them. CDR3 amino acids: CASSLAREDTIYF. The DNA for the CDR3 is TGTGCCAGCAGCTTAGCACGAGAGGACACCATATATTTT.

The genes are TRBV6-2 or TRBV6-3 and TRBJ1-1, with 9 bases lining up with TRBD1. There are 14 residues in the CDR3. CDR1 and CDR2 (germline): MNHEY, SVGEGT. J gave up 5 bases and V 7 bases, and 8 bases lay outside the gene matches. The CDR3 region is CASTWTGEGTEAFF. The CDR3 DNA follows: TGTGCCAGCACCTGGACAGGGGAAGGTACTGAAGCTTTCTTT.

The rearrangement joins TRBV12-3 or TRBV12-4 to TRBJ2-7; 9 nucleotides align to TRBD2. CDR3 length: 16 amino acids. With V trimmed by 3 bases and J by 0 bases, 6 bases remained unmatched. The CDR3 protein is CASSFGAGGSSYEQYV. As DNA, the CDR3 is TGTGCCAGCAGTTTTGGGGCGGGGGGGAGCTCCTACGAGCAGTACGTC.

This chain joins TRBV6-2 or TRBV6-3 and TRBJ1-1; the D is unclear. The germline V gene has CDR1 MNHEY and CDR2 SVGEGT. V lost 3 bases, J lost 0 bases, and 14 bases lay in between. This CDR3 has 16 residues. The CDR3 DNA sequence: TGTGCCAGCAGTTATACCCATTTCGGGGTGAACACTGAAGCTTTCTTT. This gives the protein CASSYTHFGVNTEAFF.

The sample holds many counts of this clonotype. This rearrangement joins TRBV28 to TRBJ2-3; D uncertain. Germline V gene lookup returns CDR1 MDHEN and CDR2 SYDVKM. V dropped 2 bases and J dropped 6 bases, with 12 bases sitting between them. The CDR3 covers 14 residues. CDR3 protein: CASSLRSTLDTQYF. CDR3 DNA sequence: TGTGCCAGCAGTTTACGGTCAACACTGGATACGCAGTATTTT. Filled out from reference TRBV28 and TRBJ2-3, the complete variable domain reads DVKVTQSSRYLVKRTGEKVFLECVQDMDHENMFWYRQDPGLGLRLIYFSYDVKMKEKGDIPEGYSVSREKKERFSLILESASTNQTSMYLCASSLRSTLDTQYFGPGTRLTVL.

This clonotype was counted only a few times. The CDR3 DNA reads as TGTGCCAGCAGCCACGGTCATACCTACGAGCAGTACTTC. This gives the protein CASSHGHTYEQYF. J is TRBJ2-7 and V is TRBV14; no clear D gene. Germline CDR1 SGHDN, CDR2 FVKESK. The CDR3 runs to 13 residues. With 3 bases removed from V and 2 bases from J, the gap between germline ends came to 8 bases.

This chain uses TRBV11-3 with TRBJ2-3, with 14 bases fitting TRBD2. The V and J ends lost 5 bases and 5 bases, in that order; junction bases with no gene match: 6. The CDR3 is 16 amino acids. CDR1 and CDR2 (germline): SGHNT, YENEEA. In nucleotides, the CDR3 is TGTGCCAGCAGCACCAGGACTAGCGGGGGGTTAGATACGCAGTATTTT. The encoded protein is CASSTRTSGGLDTQYF.

This clonotype was counted between two and nine times. V usage is TRBV7-3 and J usage is TRBJ1-2; possible D gene TRBD1, 5 bases. Germline CDR1 reads SGHTA; CDR2 reads FQGTGA. CDR3 length equals 13 residues. Trimming cost V 5 bases and J 9 bases, with 16 bases left between them. Written as DNA, the CDR3 is TGTGCCAGCAGCCACGGAACAGGTGGTAGCTACACCTTC. This codes for CASSHGTGGSYTF.